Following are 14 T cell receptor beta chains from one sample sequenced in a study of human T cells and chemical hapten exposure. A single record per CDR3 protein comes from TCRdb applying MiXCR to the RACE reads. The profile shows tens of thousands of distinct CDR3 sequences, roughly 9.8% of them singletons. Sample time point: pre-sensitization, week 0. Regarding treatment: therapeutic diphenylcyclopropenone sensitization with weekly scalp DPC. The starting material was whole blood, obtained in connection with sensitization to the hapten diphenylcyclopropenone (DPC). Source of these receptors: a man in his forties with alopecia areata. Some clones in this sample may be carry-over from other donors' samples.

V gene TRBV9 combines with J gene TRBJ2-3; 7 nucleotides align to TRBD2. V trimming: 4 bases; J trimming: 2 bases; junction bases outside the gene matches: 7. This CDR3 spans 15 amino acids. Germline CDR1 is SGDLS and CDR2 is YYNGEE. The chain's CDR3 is CASSIRAGFTDTQYF. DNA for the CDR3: TGTGCCAGCAGCATCCGAGCGGGATTCACAGATACGCAGTATTTT.

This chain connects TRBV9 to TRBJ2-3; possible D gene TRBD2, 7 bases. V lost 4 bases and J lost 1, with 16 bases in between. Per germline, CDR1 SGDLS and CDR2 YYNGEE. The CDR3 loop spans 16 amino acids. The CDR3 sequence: CASSPGEGVGTDTQYF. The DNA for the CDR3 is TGTGCCAGCAGCCCAGGGGAGGGAGTCGGCACAGATACGCAGTATTTT.

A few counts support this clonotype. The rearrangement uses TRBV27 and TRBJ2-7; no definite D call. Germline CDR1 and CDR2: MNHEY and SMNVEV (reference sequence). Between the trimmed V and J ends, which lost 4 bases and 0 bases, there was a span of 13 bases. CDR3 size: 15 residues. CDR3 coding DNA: TGTGCCAGCAGTTGGATCGGAGCGAGCTCCTACGAGCAGTACTTC. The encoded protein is CASSWIGASSYEQYF.

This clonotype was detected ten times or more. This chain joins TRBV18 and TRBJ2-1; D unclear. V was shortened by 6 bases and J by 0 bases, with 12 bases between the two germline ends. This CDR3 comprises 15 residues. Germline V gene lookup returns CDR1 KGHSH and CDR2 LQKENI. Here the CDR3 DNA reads TGTGCCAGCTCGGATCAGAAGAGCTCCTACAATGAGCAGTTCTTC. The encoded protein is CASSDQKSSYNEQFF.

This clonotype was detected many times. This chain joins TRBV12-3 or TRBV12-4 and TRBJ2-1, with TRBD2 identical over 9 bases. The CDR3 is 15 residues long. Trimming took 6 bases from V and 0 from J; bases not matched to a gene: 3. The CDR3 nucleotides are TGTGCCAGCAGACGTAGCGGGAGCTCCTACAATGAGCAGTTCTTC. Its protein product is CASRRSGSSYNEQFF.

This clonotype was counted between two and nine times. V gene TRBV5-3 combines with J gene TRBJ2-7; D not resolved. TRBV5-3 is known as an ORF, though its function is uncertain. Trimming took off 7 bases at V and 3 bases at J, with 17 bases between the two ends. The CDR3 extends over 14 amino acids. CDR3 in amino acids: CARVPDGADYEQYF. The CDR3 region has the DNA TGTGCCAGAGTGCCGGACGGTGCGGACTACGAGCAGTACTTC.

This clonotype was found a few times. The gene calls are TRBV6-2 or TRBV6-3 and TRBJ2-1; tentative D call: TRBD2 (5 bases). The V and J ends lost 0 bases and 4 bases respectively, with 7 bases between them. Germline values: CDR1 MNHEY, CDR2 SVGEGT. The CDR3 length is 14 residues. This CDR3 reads CASSYSRVYNEQFF. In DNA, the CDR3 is TGTGCCAGCAGTTACTCGAGGGTTTACAATGAGCAGTTCTTC.

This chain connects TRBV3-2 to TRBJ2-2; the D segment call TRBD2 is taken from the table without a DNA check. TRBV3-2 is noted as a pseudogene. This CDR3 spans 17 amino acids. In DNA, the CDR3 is TGTGCCAGCAGCCCCCGTGGGCTAGCGGGAGCGCCCGGGGAGCTGTTTTTT. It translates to CASSPRGLAGAPGELFF.

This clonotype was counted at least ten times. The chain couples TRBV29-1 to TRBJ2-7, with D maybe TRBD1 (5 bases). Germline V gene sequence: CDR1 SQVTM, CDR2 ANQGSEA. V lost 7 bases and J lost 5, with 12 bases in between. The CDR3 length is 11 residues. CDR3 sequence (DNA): TGCAGCGCAGGGCAGGGAAACGAGCAGTACTTC. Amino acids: CSAGQGNEQYF.

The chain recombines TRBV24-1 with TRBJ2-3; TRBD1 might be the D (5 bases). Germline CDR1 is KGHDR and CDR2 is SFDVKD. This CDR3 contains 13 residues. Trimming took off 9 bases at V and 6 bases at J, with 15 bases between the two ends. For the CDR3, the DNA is TGTGCCACCGGTACAGGTTCCGGTGATACGCAGTATTTT. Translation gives CATGTGSGDTQYF.

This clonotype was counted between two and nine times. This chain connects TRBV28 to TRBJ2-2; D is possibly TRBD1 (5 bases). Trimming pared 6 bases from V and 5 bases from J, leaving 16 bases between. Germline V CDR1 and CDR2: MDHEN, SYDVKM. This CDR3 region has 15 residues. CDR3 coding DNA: TGTGCCAGCAGATCTGCAGGGATTGGTACCGGGGAGCTGTTTTTT. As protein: CASRSAGIGTGELFF.

In DNA form, the CDR3 reads TGTGCCAGCAGTTATAGCCTTCAAGAGACCCAGTACTTC. This sequence encodes CASSYSLQETQYF. The rearrangement links TRBV6-5 to TRBJ2-5; D not resolved. The CDR3 runs 13 residues. Trimming cost V 3 bases and J 2 bases, with 7 bases left between them. CDR1 MNHEY and CDR2 SVGAGI come from the germline V gene.

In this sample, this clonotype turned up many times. The CDR3 sequence: CASSMNTEAFF. The CDR3 nucleotides are TGTGCCAGCAGTATGAACACTGAAGCTTTCTTT. The chain uses TRBV5-6 and TRBJ1-1; D is uncertain. The CDR3 has 11 residues. Germline CDR1 reads SGHDT; CDR2 reads YYEEEE. Trimming stripped 5 bases from V and 0 bases from J, with 2 bases between.

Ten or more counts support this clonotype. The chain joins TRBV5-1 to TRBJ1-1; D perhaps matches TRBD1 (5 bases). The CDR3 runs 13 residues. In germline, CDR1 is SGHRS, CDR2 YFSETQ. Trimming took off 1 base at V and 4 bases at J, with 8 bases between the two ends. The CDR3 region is CASSLLGGTEAFF. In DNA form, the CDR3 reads TGCGCCAGCAGCTTGTTGGGGGGCACTGAAGCTTTCTTT.